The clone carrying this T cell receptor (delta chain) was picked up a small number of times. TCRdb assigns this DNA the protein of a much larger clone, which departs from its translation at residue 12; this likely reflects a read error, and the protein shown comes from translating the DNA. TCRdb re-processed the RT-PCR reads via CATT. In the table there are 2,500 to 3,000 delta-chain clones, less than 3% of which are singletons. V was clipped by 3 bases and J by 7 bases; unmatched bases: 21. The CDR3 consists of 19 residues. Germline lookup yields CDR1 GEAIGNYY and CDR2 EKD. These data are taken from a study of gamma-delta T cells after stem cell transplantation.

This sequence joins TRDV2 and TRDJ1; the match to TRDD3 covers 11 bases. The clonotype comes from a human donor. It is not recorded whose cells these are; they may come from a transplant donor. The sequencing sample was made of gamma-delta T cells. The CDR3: CACDPLDGGYASRGGKLIF. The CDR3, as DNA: TGTGCCTGTGACCCCCTCGATGGGGGATACGCGAGCCGAGGAGGTAAACTCATCTTT.